A selection of T cell receptor beta chains follows, all from one sample in a study of technical replicates of blood from four donors. Sequencing used immunoSEQ multiplex PCR; TCRdb keeps in-frame clones, though not all of them. The data show approximately 50,000 clones, approximately 95% seen once. Sequencing was carried out using T cells isolated from PBMCs. These receptors originate from a human donor in good health. CDR3s include the opening cysteine and the closing phenylalanine or tryptophan. D genes are given only for firm matches. Size is omitted from some rows. Given values are once, few, many or a class for expanded clones.

d_gene: NA; j_gene: TRBJ1-5; v_gene: TRBV27; abundance: NA; CDR3aa: CASSLWGGLPQHF; CDR3nt: TGTGCCAGCAGTTTATGGGGGGGCCTCCCCCAGCATTTT
d_gene: NA; j_gene: TRBJ2-7; v_gene: TRBV11-3; abundance: NA; CDR3aa: CASSLWEQGFEQYF; CDR3nt: TGTGCCAGCAGCTTATGGGAACAGGGTTTCGAGCAGTACTTC
d_gene: TRBD2; j_gene: TRBJ2-7; v_gene: TRBV6-6; abundance: NA; CDR3aa: CASSYSMSGSWGEQYF; CDR3nt: TGTGCCAGCAGTTACTCGATGAGCGGGAGTTGGGGTGAGCAGTACTTC
d_gene: TRBD1; j_gene: TRBJ1-1; v_gene: TRBV29-1; abundance: NA; CDR3aa: CSVELSTGPTEAFF; CDR3nt: TGCAGCGTTGAGTTATCGACAGGGCCAACTGAAGCTTTCTTT
d_gene: TRBD2; j_gene: TRBJ2-5; v_gene: TRBV28; abundance: NA; CDR3aa: CASSSWTSGIIKTQYF; CDR3nt: TGTGCCAGCAGTTCCTGGACTAGCGGGATCATAAAGACCCAGTACTTC
d_gene: TRBD1; j_gene: TRBJ1-2; v_gene: TRBV6-6; abundance: NA; CDR3aa: CASSYWTGTGEGYTF; CDR3nt: TGTGCCAGCAGTTACTGGACCGGGACAGGGGAAGGCTACACCTTC
d_gene: TRBD2; j_gene: TRBJ2-1; v_gene: TRBV2; abundance: NA; CDR3aa: CARRIIAGGPNEQFF; CDR3nt: TGTGCCAGGAGAATTATAGCGGGAGGGCCCAATGAGCAGTTCTTC
d_gene: NA; j_gene: TRBJ2-2; v_gene: TRBV7-2; abundance: NA; CDR3aa: CASRNRFTGELFF; CDR3nt: TGTGCCAGCAGAAACAGGTTCACCGGGGAGCTGTTTTTT
d_gene: NA; j_gene: TRBJ2-3; v_gene: TRBV15; abundance: once; CDR3aa: CATSRGRGTGGDTQYF; CDR3nt: TGTGCCACCAGCAGAGGGAGGGGTACCGGGGGAGATACGCAGTATTTT
d_gene: TRBD1; j_gene: TRBJ1-2; v_gene: TRBV9; abundance: NA; CDR3aa: CASSAPARGRDYGYTF; CDR3nt: TGTGCCAGCAGCGCACCAGCCAGGGGGCGAGACTATGGCTACACCTTC
d_gene: NA; j_gene: TRBJ1-1; v_gene: TRBV19; abundance: few; CDR3aa: CASSTQSRGTEAFF; CDR3nt: TGTGCCAGTAGTACTCAGTCTAGGGGAACTGAAGCTTTCTTT
d_gene: TRBD1; j_gene: TRBJ1-2; v_gene: TRBV10-1; abundance: NA; CDR3aa: CASSETKRRQGLILLGGYTF; CDR3nt: TGCGCCAGCAGTGAGACAAAGAGAAGACAGGGACTCATACTTCTGGGGGGCTACACCTTC
d_gene: NA; j_gene: TRBJ2-7; v_gene: TRBV5-5; abundance: NA; CDR3aa: CASSLGLVSYEQYF; CDR3nt: TGTGCCAGCAGCTTGGGACTAGTATCCTACGAGCAGTACTTC
d_gene: TRBD2; j_gene: TRBJ2-7; v_gene: TRBV28; abundance: NA; CDR3aa: CASSFLAGGFYEQYF; CDR3nt: TGTGCCAGCAGTTTCCTAGCGGGAGGGTTCTACGAGCAGTACTTC
d_gene: NA; j_gene: TRBJ2-7; v_gene: TRBV6-6; abundance: once; CDR3aa: CASKEGHEQYF; CDR3nt: TGTGCCAGCAAAGAGGGCCACGAGCAGTACTTC
d_gene: TRBD1; j_gene: TRBJ1-1; v_gene: TRBV25-1; abundance: NA; CDR3aa: CASSPGTGGMNTEAFF; CDR3nt: TGTGCCAGCAGCCCCGGGACAGGGGGGATGAACACTGAAGCTTTCTTT
d_gene: TRBD1; j_gene: TRBJ2-7; v_gene: TRBV5-1; abundance: NA; CDR3aa: CASSPGTDEQYF; CDR3nt: TGCGCCAGCAGCCCCGGGACAGACGAGCAGTACTTC